One sample yielded the 19 T cell receptor beta chains listed below, sequenced in a study. One entry per CDR3 protein, called by TCRdb with MiXCR from the 5' RACE reads. The profile shows 50,000 to 80,000 distinct CDR3 sequences, 20% to 25% of them singletons. Sequencing was carried out using memory CD4+ T cells sorted from a lymph node. Subset: memory CD4+ T cells, CD4+CD45RO+CD25-. The receptors here all came from a female donor with breast cancer.

The rearrangement links TRBV4-1 to TRBJ2-2; 7 nucleotides line up with TRBD1. The V gene's germline CDR1 is MGHRA and CDR2 YSYEKL. Losses at the gene ends were 4 bases for V and 0 bases for J; bases not matched to a gene: 2. The CDR3 extends over 15 amino acids. CDR3 sequence: CASSRQGANTGELFF. The CDR3 nucleotides read TGCGCCAGCAGCCGACAGGGCGCGAACACCGGGGAGCTGTTTTTT.

This clonotype was seen a few times. The junction and the germline gene differ at one end; a read error may be behind it. The chain joins TRBV7-7 to TRBJ2-1; perhaps TRBD2 as D (6 bases). The CDR3 length is 13 residues. Germline V lookup: CDR1 SSHAT, CDR2 FNYEAQ (reference sequence). CDR3 loop: CASSPSGGNEQFF. In nucleotides, the CDR3 is TGTGCTAGCAGCCCCTCCGGGGGCAATGAGCAGTTCTTC. Drawing the rest from reference TRBV7-7 and TRBJ2-1, the complete variable domain is GAGVSQSPRYKVTKRGQDVTLRCDPISSHATLYWYQQALGQGPEFLTYFNYEAQPDKSGLPSDRFSAERPEGSISTLTIQRTEQRDSAMYRCASSPSGGNEQFFGPGTRLTVL.

This chain links TRBV20-1 with TRBJ1-1; unclear D gene. Germline-derived CDR1 and CDR2 are DFQATT and SNEGSKA (reference sequence). V shed 0 bases and J shed 1 base, with 9 bases lying between them. The CDR3 loop spans 14 amino acids. The CDR3 loop reads CSARDRRTNTEAFF. The CDR3, as DNA: TGCAGTGCTAGAGATCGTCGGACGAACACTGAAGCTTTCTTT.

The chain employs TRBV30 and TRBJ1-1, with 8 nucleotides matching TRBD1. The germline V gene encodes CDR1 GTSNPN and CDR2 SVGIG (reference sequence). The CDR3 spans 15 residues. Unmatched junction bases numbered 12, after V lost 0 bases and J lost 9 bases. The CDR3: CAWSVYRGASLKAFF. CDR3 sequence (DNA): TGTGCCTGGAGTGTGTACAGGGGGGCGTCGCTGAAAGCTTTCTTT.

This clonotype was seen a few times. V is TRBV4-3 and J is TRBJ2-7, with 11 positions matching TRBD2. V was clipped by 7 bases and J by 4 bases; unmatched bases: 6. CDR1 is LGHNA, CDR2 YSLEER, per germline. This CDR3 spans 14 amino acids. CDR3 DNA: TGCGCCAGCATTATCACTAGCGGGAGATACGAGCAGTACTTC. Translation gives CASIITSGRYEQYF.

This clonotype was counted at least ten times. V is TRBV10-3 and J is TRBJ2-7; unclear D gene. V was pared by 8 bases and J by 2 bases, with 7 bases between. CDR1 is ENHRY, CDR2 SYGVKD, per germline. CDR3 length equals 11 residues. CDR3 coding DNA: TGTGCCATCGGGATGGCCTACGAGCAGTACTTC. Translated: CAIGMAYEQYF.

This clonotype was seen ten or more times. The limits of the CDR3 on the DNA are not certain, so only TCRdb's listed CDR3 is given. The chain is built from TRBV12-3 or TRBV12-4 and TRBJ2-5. A total of 11 residues make up the CDR3, ends included. CDR3 loop: CASSFLETQYF.

This clonotype was recorded at least ten times. This chain links TRBV29-1 with TRBJ2-3; 8 bases map to TRBD1. Germline assignment: CDR1 SQVTM and CDR2 ANQGSEA. After removal of 4 bases from V and 4 bases from J, the junction contained 10 bases not matched to a gene. CDR3 size: 15 residues. CDR3 sequence reads: CSVGTFLQGADTQYF. The DNA for the CDR3 is TGCAGCGTTGGTACGTTCCTACAGGGGGCAGATACGCAGTATTTT.

Ten or more counts support this clonotype. The chain combines TRBV12-3 or TRBV12-4 with TRBJ2-3; a possible D gene is TRBD1 (6 bases). The CDR3 is made up of 14 amino acids. Trimming took 5 bases from V and 3 from J, leaving 12 bases between them. The CDR3 DNA reads as TGTGCCAGCAGTCCCGGACAGCAAACAGATACGCAGTATTTT. Its translation: CASSPGQQTDTQYF.

At least ten counts were recorded for this clonotype. This chain uses TRBV6-5 with TRBJ2-7; 7 nucleotides agree with TRBD2. The V segment lost 6 bases and the J segment 3 bases; nucleotides outside the gene matches: 14. The CDR3 has 16 amino acids. Germline CDR1 reads MNHEY; CDR2 reads SVGAGI. This chain's CDR3 is CASRPGGGTRIYEQYF. CDR3 DNA sequence: TGTGCCAGCAGACCTGGGGGAGGGACCCGCATCTACGAGCAGTACTTC.

This clonotype occurred a few times. The chain is built from TRBV28 and TRBJ2-7; D is uncertain. CDR1 and CDR2 from the germline V gene are MDHEN and SYDVKM. The V and J ends lost 6 bases and 0 bases respectively, with 9 bases between them. The CDR3 runs to 13 residues. DNA of the CDR3: TGTGCCAGCAGGACCCAGGACTCCTACGAGCAGTACTTC. Amino acids: CASRTQDSYEQYF.

This chain joins TRBV4-2 and TRBJ2-7, with TRBD2 matching 11 bases. The CDR3 covers 17 residues. The trim removed 0 bases at V and 4 bases at J, leaving 8 bases unmatched. CDR1 and CDR2 from the germline V gene are LGHNA and YNFKEQ. CDR3: CASSQDVGLAVPYEQYF. DNA of the CDR3: TGTGCCAGCAGCCAAGATGTGGGACTAGCGGTCCCTTACGAGCAGTACTTC.

This chain links TRBV3-1 with TRBJ1-1, with D perhaps matching TRBD1 (5 bases). CDR3 length equals 14 residues. CDR1 and CDR2 (germline): LGHDT, YNNKEL (reference sequence). The V end lost 5 bases, the J end lost 4 bases, and 14 bases lay between the germline ends. The CDR3 here is CASSSAMGGTEAFF. CDR3 DNA sequence: TGTGCCAGCAGCTCGGCGATGGGGGGCACTGAAGCTTTCTTT.

The chain recombines TRBV6-1 with TRBJ2-3, with TRBD2 matching 8 bases. This CDR3 comprises 16 residues. With 3 bases clipped from V and 0 bases from J, the junction kept 5 bases outside the gene matches. CDR1 MNHNS and CDR2 SASEGT come from the germline V gene. The CDR3 nucleotides read TGTGCCAGCAGTGACCCCAGCGGGGGAAGCACAGATACGCAGTATTTT. This translates into CASSDPSGGSTDTQYF.

The chain recombines TRBV7-9 with TRBJ2-2, with D perhaps matching TRBD1 (6 bases). This CDR3 is built from 14 residues. Trimming pared 5 bases from V and 4 bases from J, leaving 11 bases between. The V gene's germline CDR1 is SEHNR and CDR2 FQNEAQ (reference sequence). Written as DNA, the CDR3 is TGTGCCAGCAGCGGACAGCTCTCCACCGGGGAGCTGTTTTTT. Its translation is CASSGQLSTGELFF.

This chain joins TRBV7-3 and TRBJ2-6; tentatively, D is TRBD2 (5 bases). V lost 5 bases and J 3 bases, leaving 23 bases between the germline ends. The CDR3 sequence is 19 residues long. Germline CDR1 and CDR2: SGHTA and FQGTGA. The CDR3 sequence: CASSLTGPPGVFGANVLTF. CDR3 sequence (DNA): TGTGCCAGCAGCCTTACCGGGCCCCCCGGGGTCTTTGGGGCCAACGTCCTGACTTTC.

As for this clonotype: A clone one base away is much larger, so this may be a read error. The gene calls are TRBV7-2 and TRBJ1-5; D is unresolved. The germline V gene encodes CDR1 SGHTA and CDR2 FQGNSA. The CDR3 loop spans 13 amino acids. With 5 bases removed from V and 7 bases from J, the gap between germline ends came to 12 bases. The CDR3 sequence: CASSRGLNQPQHF. The DNA for the CDR3 is TGTGCCAGCAGCCGCGGGTTGAACCAGCCCCAGCATTTT.

Only a few counts were recorded for this clonotype. This chain connects TRBV7-3 to TRBJ2-1; 8 bases are a match to TRBD2. The CDR3 loop spans 15 amino acids. Germline CDR1 SGHTA, CDR2 FQGTGA. Trimming took 2 bases from V and 7 from J; bases not matched to a gene: 7. CDR3 DNA sequence: TGTGCCAGCAGCTTACAGAGCGGGAGTGAAAATGAGCAGTTCTTC. This encodes CASSLQSGSENEQFF. Variable domain in full (rest from reference TRBV7-3 and TRBJ2-1): GAGVSQTPSNKVTEKGKYVELRCDPISGHTALYWYRQSLGQGPEFLIYFQGTGAADDSGLPNDRFFAVRPEGSVSTLKIQRTERGDSAVYLCASSLQSGSENEQFFGPGTRLTVL.

This clonotype was observed many times. The chain couples TRBV5-6 to TRBJ2-7; the match to TRBD2 covers 11 bases. The CDR3 spans 15 residues. V lost 4 bases and J lost 5; bases outside the gene matches: 8. Germline CDR1 SGHDT, CDR2 YYEEEE. As DNA, the CDR3 is TGTGCCAGCAGCCGACTAGCGGGAACTAACAACGAGCAGTACTTC. Its protein is CASSRLAGTNNEQYF.